This T cell receptor beta chain was sequenced during a study of cytomegalovirus exposure and HLA in healthy donors. Regarding the study as a whole: The authors confirmed in vitro that a few CMV-associated chains were specific for CMV antigens. Generally TCR sequences proved uncommon, though certain public TCRs appeared in numerous donors. It was found in a later analysis that first-cohort TCR clusters tended to co-occur in the 100 to 150 validation repertoires.

Of note for this clone: No antigen is known for it.

CDR1 and CDR2 (germline): MRHNA, SNTAGT. V was cut by 2 bases and J by 0 bases, with 8 bases left in between. This CDR3 spans 15 amino acids. TCRdb's copy holds only in-frame clones and misses some; the assay was immunoSEQ multiplex PCR. The sample consists of a few hundred thousand clones, approximately 86% of them appearing once. The sequence was obtained from a woman under 30 in good health and CMV-seronegative. The V and J genes are TRBV6-4 and TRBJ2-1; D is unresolved. Sequenced: PBMCs. CDR3: CASSDTPSSYNEQFF. The CDR3 DNA reads as TGTGCCAGCAGTGACACCCCGAGCTCCTACAATGAGCAGTTCTTC.